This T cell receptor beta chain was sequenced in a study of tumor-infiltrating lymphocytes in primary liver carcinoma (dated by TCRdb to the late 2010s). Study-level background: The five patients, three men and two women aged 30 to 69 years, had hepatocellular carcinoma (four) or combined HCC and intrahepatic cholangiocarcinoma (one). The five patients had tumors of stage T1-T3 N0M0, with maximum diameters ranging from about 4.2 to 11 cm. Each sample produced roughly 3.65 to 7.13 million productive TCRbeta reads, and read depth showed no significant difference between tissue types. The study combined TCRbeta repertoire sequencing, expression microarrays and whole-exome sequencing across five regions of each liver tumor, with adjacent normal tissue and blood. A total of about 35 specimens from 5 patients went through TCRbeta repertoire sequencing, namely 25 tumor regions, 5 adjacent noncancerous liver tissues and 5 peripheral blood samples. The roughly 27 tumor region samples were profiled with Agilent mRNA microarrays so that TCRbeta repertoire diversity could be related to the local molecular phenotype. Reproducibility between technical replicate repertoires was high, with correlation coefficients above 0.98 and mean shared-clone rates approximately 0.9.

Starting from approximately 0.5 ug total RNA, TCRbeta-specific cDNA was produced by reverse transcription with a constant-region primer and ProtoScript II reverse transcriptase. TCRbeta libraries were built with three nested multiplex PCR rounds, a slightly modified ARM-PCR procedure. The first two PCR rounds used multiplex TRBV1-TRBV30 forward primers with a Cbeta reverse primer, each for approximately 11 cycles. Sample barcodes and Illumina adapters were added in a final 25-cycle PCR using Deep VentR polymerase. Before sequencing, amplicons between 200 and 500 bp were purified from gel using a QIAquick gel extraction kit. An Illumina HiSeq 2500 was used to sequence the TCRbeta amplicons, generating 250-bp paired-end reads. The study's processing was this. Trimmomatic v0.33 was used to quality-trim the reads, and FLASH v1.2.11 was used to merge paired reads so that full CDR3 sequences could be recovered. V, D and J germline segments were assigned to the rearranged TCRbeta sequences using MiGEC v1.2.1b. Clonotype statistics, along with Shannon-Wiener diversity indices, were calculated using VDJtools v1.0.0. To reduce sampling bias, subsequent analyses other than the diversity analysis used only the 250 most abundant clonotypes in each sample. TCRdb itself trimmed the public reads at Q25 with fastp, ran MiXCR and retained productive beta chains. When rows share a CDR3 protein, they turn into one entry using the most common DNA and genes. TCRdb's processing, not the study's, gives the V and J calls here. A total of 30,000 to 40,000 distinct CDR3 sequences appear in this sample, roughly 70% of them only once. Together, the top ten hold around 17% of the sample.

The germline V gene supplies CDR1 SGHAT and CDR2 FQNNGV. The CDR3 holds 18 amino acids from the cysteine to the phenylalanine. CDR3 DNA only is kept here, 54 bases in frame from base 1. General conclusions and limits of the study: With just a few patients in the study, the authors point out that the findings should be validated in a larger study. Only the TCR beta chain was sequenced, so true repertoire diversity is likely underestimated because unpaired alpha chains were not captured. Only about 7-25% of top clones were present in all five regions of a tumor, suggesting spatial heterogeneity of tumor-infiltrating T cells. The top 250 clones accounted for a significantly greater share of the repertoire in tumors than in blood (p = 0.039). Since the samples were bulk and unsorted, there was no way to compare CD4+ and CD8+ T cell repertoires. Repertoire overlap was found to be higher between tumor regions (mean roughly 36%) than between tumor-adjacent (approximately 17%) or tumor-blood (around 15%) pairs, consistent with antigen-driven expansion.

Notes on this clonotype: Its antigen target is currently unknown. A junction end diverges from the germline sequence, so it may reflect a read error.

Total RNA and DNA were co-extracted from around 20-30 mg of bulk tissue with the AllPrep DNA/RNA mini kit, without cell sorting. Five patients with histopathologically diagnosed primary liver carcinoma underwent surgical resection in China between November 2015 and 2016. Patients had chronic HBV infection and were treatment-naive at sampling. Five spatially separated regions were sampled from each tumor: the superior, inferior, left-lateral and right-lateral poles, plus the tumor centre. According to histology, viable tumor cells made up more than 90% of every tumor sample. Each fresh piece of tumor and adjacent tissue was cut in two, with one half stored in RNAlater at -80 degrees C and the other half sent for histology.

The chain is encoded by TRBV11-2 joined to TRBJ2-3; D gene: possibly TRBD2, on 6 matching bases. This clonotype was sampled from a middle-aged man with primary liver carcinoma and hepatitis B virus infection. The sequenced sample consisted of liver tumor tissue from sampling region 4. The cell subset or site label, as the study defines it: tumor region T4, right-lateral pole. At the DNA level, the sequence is TGTGCCAGGAGCGAGGCCCCACAGAGACTAGTGGTCACAGATACGCAGTACTTT. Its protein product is CARSEAPQRLVVTDTQYF.